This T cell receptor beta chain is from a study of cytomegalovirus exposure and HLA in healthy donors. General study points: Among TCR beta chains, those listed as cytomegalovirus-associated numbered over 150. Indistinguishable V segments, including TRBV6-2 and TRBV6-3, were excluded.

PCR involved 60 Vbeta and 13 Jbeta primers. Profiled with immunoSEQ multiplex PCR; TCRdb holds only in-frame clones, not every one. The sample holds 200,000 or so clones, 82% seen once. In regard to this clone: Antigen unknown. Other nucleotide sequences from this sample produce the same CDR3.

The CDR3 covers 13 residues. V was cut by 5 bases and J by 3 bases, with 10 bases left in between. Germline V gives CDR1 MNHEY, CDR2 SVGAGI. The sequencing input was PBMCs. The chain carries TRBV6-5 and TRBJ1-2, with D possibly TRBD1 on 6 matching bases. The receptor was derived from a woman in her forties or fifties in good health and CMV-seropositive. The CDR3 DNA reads TGTGCCAGCAGTCGACAGGTAGACTATGGCTACACCTTC. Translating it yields CASSRQVDYGYTF.